This T cell receptor (beta chain) stems from a study of shared clonotypes between healthy human individuals (dated by TCRdb to about 2020). Notes on the research overall: The cohort included three men and a couple of women between 18 and 49 years of age. Libraries were prepared and TCR repertoires were sequenced by different laboratories using diverse techniques, in order to increase sequencing depth and limit assay-specific biases. Per donor, three plates each were used for CD4 naive and CD4 memory, two for CD8 naive, and one for CD8 memory. Between about 0.94 and 8.9 billion PBMCs per donor were obtained by leukapheresis. Blood TCR repertoires of a handful of healthy adults were deeply sequenced to estimate repertoire size and the extent of clonotype sharing between individuals.

To note about this clone: The clone's antigen remains unknown. No base quality information exists; no much larger clone differs at one position.

Beyond this particular receptor, the publication reports: Larger estimated clonotype richness was generally found for naive subsets than for memory subsets. Higher generation probabilities were observed for clonotypes shared by all four sorted-subset donors than for non-shared clonotypes. Even with the large sequencing depth, rarefaction of the sorted-subset datasets indicated that sequencing was incomplete. Sampling was restricted to blood, and TCR repertoires in tissue are likely to differ from TCR repertoires in blood. The genetic and exposure-history diversity represented was limited by the small number of donors. Sharing across a few donors was observed for about 5% of naive CD4, over 3% of naive CD8, over 2% of memory CD4, and roughly 0.4% of memory CD8 clonotypes. Pairwise subsampling led to the expectation that sequencing depth would affect the degree of clonotype sharing among donors.

The CDR3, from cysteine to phenylalanine, totals 14 residues. Of all the DNA, just the CDR3 is kept, 42 bases in frame from base 1. The germline V gene sets CDR1 to MNHEY and CDR2 to SVGAGI. Trimming removed 1 base from V and 9 bases from J, leaving 10 bases between the germline ends. TCR CDR3 regions were amplified from genomic DNA by multiplex PCR using the deep immunoSEQ assay. For each cell subset, the extracted genomic DNA was distributed evenly across all wells of several immunoSEQ 96-well plates, and each plate served as one replicate. For sorted subsets, each replicate PCR was loaded with around 220 ng genomic DNA, equivalent to approximately 33,000 T cell genomes. Purified libraries were quantified with a Qubit 3.0 fluorometer, sized on a Bioanalyzer 2100, and re-quantified with the KAPA Library Quantification kit. Each immunoSEQ 96-well plate was sequenced on its own single-read 150-cycle Illumina NextSeq 550 flow cell. The authors' analysis ran thus. Because the immunoSEQ output included only junctional sequences and no quality scores, the filtering could not be the same as the filtering used for full-length reads. Sequences were annotated with PyIR, a Python wrapper for IgBLAST v1.9, using IMGT germline references to assign V/J genes and CDR3. Any read was removed if the V/J assignment was weak (E-value above 1e-6), the CDR3 was missing, or the read contained stop codons, out-of-frame junctions, or ambiguous translated residues. V3J clonotypes were defined by identical inferred V gene, J gene, and CDR3 amino acid sequence. The percentage overlap between two repertoires was calculated by dividing the number of shared unique clonotypes by the size of the smaller repertoire. Repertoire richness was assessed with RTK rarefaction, the Chao1 estimator, and Recon v2.1 estimates of unobserved clonotypes. Generation probabilities for all TCRbeta clonotypes obtained by the gDNA method from several donors were computed using OLGA. The table was pulled from immuneACCESS by TCRdb, which kept in-frame rearrangements only. Such tables lose some clones; where checked, under half of the loss comes from unresolved V genes, and the rest has no known cause. V, J and clone size are taken as reported in that table, and D and trimming were inferred from the DNA itself. This sample has some 380,000 clones in its table, and around 96% of those were observed once. The ten largest clones take up more than 0.3% of the sample.

The donors were healthy, HIV-negative adults with no recently reported acute infections or vaccinations. Every donor was a Caucasian adult residing in Nashville, Tennessee, USA. CD8 memory samples were composed of magnetically selected CD45RO+ cells combined with CCR7-negative CD45RA+ effector memory (TemRA) cells. Blood was obtained by leukapheresis, after which PBMCs were separated by Ficoll-Histopaque density gradient centrifugation and cryopreserved in liquid nitrogen vapor phase. Analytical flow cytometry was used to check the purity and quantity of each magnetically sorted T cell population. Each sorted fraction had its genomic DNA isolated and then quantified by UV absorbance on a Nanodrop 2000c.

This receptor chain uses TRBV6-5 and TRBJ1-6; no D gene can be assigned with confidence. The sample taken for sequencing was memory CD8+ T cells sorted from blood. Explained via the paper, the cell subset or site label denotes: CD45RO+ cells pooled with CCR7-negative TemRA cells. The sequence came from a man younger than 40 in good health. The nucleotide sequence reads TGTGCCAGCAGTTACTACGGTTCCCGTTCACCCCTCCACTTT. This is translated as CASSYYGSRSPLHF.